Shown below are 14 T cell receptor beta chains from a single sample sequenced in a study of blood T cell repertoires in COVID-19. Libraries were prepared by immunoSEQ multiplex PCR; TCRdb keeps only in-frame clonotypes and omits some of them. The sample carries a few hundred thousand clones, around 90% recorded once. Sequencing input: peripheral blood. These receptors all stem from a woman in her thirties or forties who had recovered from COVID-19.

This clone was detected only once. The chain joins TRBV27 to TRBJ1-5; 8 nucleotides match TRBD1. Germline V lookup: CDR1 MNHEY, CDR2 SMNVEV (reference sequence). J was trimmed by 6 bases and V by 6 bases; bases with no gene match: 13. The CDR3 extends over 16 amino acids. CDR3 nucleotide sequence: TGTGCCAGCAGACCCCGACAGGGGCCCTTAGGTCAGCCCCAGCATTTT. This translates into CASRPRQGPLGQPQHF.

V gene TRBV10-1 combines with J gene TRBJ2-7; D may be TRBD2 (5 bases). This CDR3 has 13 amino acids. Trimming took off 2 bases at V and 7 bases at J, with 12 bases between the two ends. Germline V lookup: CDR1 WNHNN, CDR2 SYGVQD (reference sequence). The CDR3 DNA sequence: TGCGCCAGCAGTGAGCCGAGGGTGGGGGAGCAGTACGTC. It is translated as CASSEPRVGEQYV.

There are a few counts of this clone. The chain uses TRBV5-4 and TRBJ2-7; 7 nucleotides match TRBD2. The CDR3 totals 14 residues. Per germline, CDR1 SGHNT and CDR2 YYREEE (reference sequence). The V gene end was trimmed by 6 bases and the J gene end by 7 bases; junction bases not matched to a gene: 13. The CDR3 region is CASTSGGRVFEQYF. CDR3 in DNA: TGTGCCAGCACCTCGGGCGGGAGAGTCTTTGAGCAGTACTTC.

V is TRBV19 and J is TRBJ1-2; the D gene is possibly TRBD1 (5 bases). Germline CDR1 reads LNHDA; CDR2 reads SQIVND (reference sequence). Between the trimmed V and J ends, which lost 6 bases and 4 bases, there was a span of 12 bases. This CDR3 region has 13 residues. The CDR3 protein is CASRPGRAYGYTF. The CDR3 DNA sequence: TGTGCCAGTAGACCCGGCAGGGCCTATGGCTACACCTTC. Based on the CDR3 plus reference TRBV19 and TRBJ1-2, the full variable domain is DGGITQSPKYLFRKEGQNVTLSCEQNLNHDAMYWYRQDPGQGLRLIYYSQIVNDFQKGDIAEGYSVSREKKESFPLTVTSAQKNPTAFYLCASRPGRAYGYTFGSGTRLTVV.

As for this clone: It is unclear where the CDR3 begins or ends on the DNA, so no DNA is shown, and the CDR3 is as TCRdb lists it. The rearrangement joins TRBV29-1 to TRBJ1-2. Germline V gene sequence: CDR1 SQVTM, CDR2 ANQGSEA. The CDR3 spans 8 residues, counting both ends. The CDR3: CSVGAGTF.

The J gene is TRBJ2-3, the V gene TRBV6-6; TRBD2 matches 8 bases. The germline gives CDR1 MNHNY, CDR2 SVGAGI (reference sequence). J gave up 5 bases and V 8 bases, and 12 bases lay outside the gene matches. This CDR3 has 15 amino acids. In DNA, the CDR3 is TGTGCCAGCGGGTTCGGGAGGGCCTATGAAGATACGCAGTATTTT. Translating gives CASGFGRAYEDTQYF.

The gene calls are TRBV6-5 and TRBJ2-7, with 7 bases fitting TRBD2. Per the germline V gene, CDR1 is MNHEY and CDR2 is SVGAGI. The V segment lost 2 bases and the J segment 4 bases; nucleotides outside the gene matches: 11. This CDR3 is built from 16 residues. CDR3 DNA: TGTGCCAGCAGTTACGCCCCCCGCGGGGGAACGTACGAGCAGTACTTC. Translation gives CASSYAPRGGTYEQYF.

The chain has TRBV5-4 and TRBJ2-6; weak D call: TRBD2 (5 bases). Germline CDR1 reads SGHNT; CDR2 reads YYREEE (reference sequence). The CDR3 is made up of 17 amino acids. Deletions cut 0 bases from V and 0 bases from J, with 10 bases between. DNA for the CDR3: TGTGCCAGCAGCTTGGGCCCCCGGGGCTCTGGGGCCAACGTCCTGACTTTC. It is translated as CASSLGPRGSGANVLTF.

The chain employs TRBV9 and TRBJ1-3; possible D gene TRBD1, 5 bases. V was clipped by 6 bases and J by 0 bases, with 10 bases between them. Per the germline V gene, CDR1 is SGDLS and CDR2 is YYNGEE. The CDR3 contains 14 residues. The CDR3 region is CASTPGHSGNTIYF. DNA for the CDR3: TGTGCCAGCACCCCAGGACACTCTGGAAACACCATATATTTT.

This clone was observed a handful of times. The chain links TRBV5-1 to TRBJ1-3; possible D gene TRBD1, 5 bases. Trimming removed 4 bases from V and 2 bases from J, with 22 bases in between. Germline loops: CDR1 SGHRS, CDR2 YFSETQ. The CDR3 is made up of 18 amino acids. The CDR3 spells CASSGRGLARDAGNTIYF. Here the CDR3 DNA reads TGCGCCAGCAGCGGGAGGGGCCTAGCCCGAGATGCTGGAAACACCATATATTTT.

This chain links TRBV24-1 with TRBJ2-7, with TRBD1 as a possible D gene (5 bases). V was trimmed by 4 bases and J by 0 bases, leaving 18 bases between them. The CDR3 runs 17 residues. Germline V lookup: CDR1 KGHDR, CDR2 SFDVKD. The CDR3 DNA follows: TGTGCCACCAGTGACCGCCCTGGGCGGCAGGGCTCCTACGAGCAGTACTTC. Translation gives CATSDRPGRQGSYEQYF.

The chain uses TRBV3-1 (or the pseudogene TRBV3-2) and TRBJ2-2; TRBD2 aligns across 16 bases. The germline V gene encodes CDR1 LGHDT and CDR2 YNNKEL (reference sequence). This CDR3 is 19 amino acids long. V gave up 4 bases and J gave up 7 bases; unmatched junction bases: 12. For the CDR3, the DNA is TGTGCCAGCAGCCCCCCGGGACTAGCGGGAGGGCCGATCGGCGGGGAGCTGTTTTTT. Amino acids: CASSPPGLAGGPIGGELFF.

This clone has only a few counts. This chain links TRBV7-9 with TRBJ2-7, with a weak D call TRBD2 (6 bases). Trimming took off 2 bases at V and 2 bases at J, with 16 bases between the two ends. The CDR3 has 16 residues. The germline gives CDR1 SEHNR, CDR2 FQNEAQ (reference sequence). Here the CDR3 reads CASSLFGGTGPYEQYF. The CDR3 region has the DNA TGTGCCAGCAGCTTATTTGGCGGGACGGGGCCCTACGAGCAGTACTTC.

The V gene is TRBV13, the J gene TRBJ1-3; 7 positions match TRBD1. This CDR3 region has 13 residues. In germline, CDR1 is PRHDT, CDR2 FYEKMQ (reference sequence). With 5 bases clipped from V and 4 bases from J, the junction kept 2 bases outside the gene matches. CDR3 nucleotides: TGTGCCAGCAGCCCGACAGGGGGAAACACCATATATTTT. Amino acid sequence: CASSPTGGNTIYF.